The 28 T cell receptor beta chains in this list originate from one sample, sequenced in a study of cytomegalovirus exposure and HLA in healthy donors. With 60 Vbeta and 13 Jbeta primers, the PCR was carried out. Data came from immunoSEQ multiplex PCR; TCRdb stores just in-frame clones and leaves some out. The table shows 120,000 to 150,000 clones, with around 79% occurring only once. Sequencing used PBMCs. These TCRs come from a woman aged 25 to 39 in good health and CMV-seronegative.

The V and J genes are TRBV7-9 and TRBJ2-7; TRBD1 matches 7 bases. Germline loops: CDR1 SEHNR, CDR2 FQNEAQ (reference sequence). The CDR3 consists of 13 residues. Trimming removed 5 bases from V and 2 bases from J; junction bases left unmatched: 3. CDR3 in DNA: TGTGCCAGCAGCGGGGGACAGACCTACGAGCAGTACTTC. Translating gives CASSGGQTYEQYF. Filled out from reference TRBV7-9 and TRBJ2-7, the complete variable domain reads DTGVSQNPRHKITKRGQNVTFRCDPISEHNRLYWYRQTLGQGPEFLTYFQNEAQLEKSRLLSDRFSAERPKGSFSTLEIQRTEQGDSAMYLCASSGGQTYEQYFGPGTRLTVT.

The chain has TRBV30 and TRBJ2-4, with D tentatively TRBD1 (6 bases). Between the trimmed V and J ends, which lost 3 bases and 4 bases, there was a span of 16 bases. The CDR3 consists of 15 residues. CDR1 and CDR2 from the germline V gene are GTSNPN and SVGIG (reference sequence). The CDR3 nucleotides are TGTGCCTGGAGCTCAGGGGAAACCGGAAAAAACATTCAGTACTTC. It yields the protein CAWSSGETGKNIQYF.

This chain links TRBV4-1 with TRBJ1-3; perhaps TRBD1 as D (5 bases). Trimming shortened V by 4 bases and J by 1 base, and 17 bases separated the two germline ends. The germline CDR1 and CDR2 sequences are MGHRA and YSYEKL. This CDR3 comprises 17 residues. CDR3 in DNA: TGCGCCAGCAGCCTACAGGCGCTACAGGAATCTGGAAACACCATATATTTT. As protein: CASSLQALQESGNTIYF.

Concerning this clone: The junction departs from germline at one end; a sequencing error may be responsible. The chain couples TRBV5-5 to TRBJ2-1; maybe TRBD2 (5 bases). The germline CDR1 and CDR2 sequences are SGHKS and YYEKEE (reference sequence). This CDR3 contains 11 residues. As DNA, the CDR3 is TGTGCCAGCAGCTTAGGACTCTTAGTGGTCTTC. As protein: CASSLGLLVVF.

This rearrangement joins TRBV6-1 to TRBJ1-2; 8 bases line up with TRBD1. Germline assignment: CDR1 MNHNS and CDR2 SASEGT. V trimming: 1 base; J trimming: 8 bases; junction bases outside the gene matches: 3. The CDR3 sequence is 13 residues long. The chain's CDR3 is CASSEGGTGGYTF. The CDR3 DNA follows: TGTGCCAGCAGTGAAGGCGGGACAGGAGGCTACACCTTC.

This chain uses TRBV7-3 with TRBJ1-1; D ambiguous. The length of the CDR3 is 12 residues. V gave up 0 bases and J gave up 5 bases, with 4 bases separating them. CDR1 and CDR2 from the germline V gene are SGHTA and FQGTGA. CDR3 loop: CASSLTRTEAFF. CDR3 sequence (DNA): TGTGCCAGCAGCTTAACGCGAACTGAAGCTTTCTTT.

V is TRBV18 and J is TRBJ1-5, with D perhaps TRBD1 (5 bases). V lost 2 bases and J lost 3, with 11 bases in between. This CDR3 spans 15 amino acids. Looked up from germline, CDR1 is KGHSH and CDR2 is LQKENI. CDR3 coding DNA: TGTGCCAGCTCACCATCGCAGGGTTTCAATCAGCCCCAGCATTTT. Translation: CASSPSQGFNQPQHF. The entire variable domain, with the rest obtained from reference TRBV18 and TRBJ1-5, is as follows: NAGVMQNPRHLVRRRGQEARLRCSPMKGHSHVYWYRQLPEEGLKFMVYLQKENIIDESGMPKERFSAEFPKEGPSILRIQQVVRGDSAAYFCASSPSQGFNQPQHFGDGTRLSIL.

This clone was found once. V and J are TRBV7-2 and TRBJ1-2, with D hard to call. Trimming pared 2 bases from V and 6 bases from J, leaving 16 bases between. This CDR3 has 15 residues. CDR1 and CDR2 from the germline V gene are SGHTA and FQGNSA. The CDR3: CASSLIEEGRDGYTF. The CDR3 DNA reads TGTGCCAGCAGCTTAATTGAAGAGGGTCGGGATGGCTACACCTTC.

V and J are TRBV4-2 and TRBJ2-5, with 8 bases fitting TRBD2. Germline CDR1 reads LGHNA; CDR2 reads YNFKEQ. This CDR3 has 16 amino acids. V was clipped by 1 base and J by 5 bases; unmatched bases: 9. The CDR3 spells CASSQVAGGASETQYF. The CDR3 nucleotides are TGTGCCAGCAGCCAAGTTGCCGGGGGGGCTTCCGAGACCCAGTACTTC.

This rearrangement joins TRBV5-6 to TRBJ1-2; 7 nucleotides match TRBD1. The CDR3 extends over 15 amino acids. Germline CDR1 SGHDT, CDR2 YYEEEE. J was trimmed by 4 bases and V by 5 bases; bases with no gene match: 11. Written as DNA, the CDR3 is TGTGCCAGCAGAAAAGGACAGGTCGTTAGCTATGGCTACACCTTC. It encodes CASRKGQVVSYGYTF.

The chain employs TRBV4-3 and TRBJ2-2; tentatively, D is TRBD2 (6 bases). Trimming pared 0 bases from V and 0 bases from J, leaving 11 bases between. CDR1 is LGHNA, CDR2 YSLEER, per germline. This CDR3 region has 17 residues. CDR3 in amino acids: CASSQDWRAANTGELFF. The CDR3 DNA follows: TGCGCCAGCAGCCAAGATTGGAGGGCCGCGAACACCGGGGAGCTGTTTTTT.

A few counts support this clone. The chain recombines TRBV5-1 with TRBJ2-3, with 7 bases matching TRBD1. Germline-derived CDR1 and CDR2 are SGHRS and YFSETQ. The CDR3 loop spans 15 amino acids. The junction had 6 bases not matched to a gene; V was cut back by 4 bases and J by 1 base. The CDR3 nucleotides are TGCGCCAGCAGCGCCCGGACAGGAGGCACAGATACGCAGTATTTT. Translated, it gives CASSARTGGTDTQYF.

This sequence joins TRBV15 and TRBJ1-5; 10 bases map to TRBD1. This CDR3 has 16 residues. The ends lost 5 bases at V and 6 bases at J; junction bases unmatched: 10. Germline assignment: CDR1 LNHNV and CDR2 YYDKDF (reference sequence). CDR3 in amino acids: CATSPDRGSLGQPQHF. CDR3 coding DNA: TGTGCCACCAGCCCGGACAGGGGGAGTTTGGGTCAGCCCCAGCATTTT.

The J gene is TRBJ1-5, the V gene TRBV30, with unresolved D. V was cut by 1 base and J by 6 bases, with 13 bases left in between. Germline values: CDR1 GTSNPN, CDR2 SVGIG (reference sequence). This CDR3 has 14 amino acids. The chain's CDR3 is CAWSGISEGQPQHF. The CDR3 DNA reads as TGTGCCTGGAGTGGGATAAGTGAGGGTCAGCCCCAGCATTTT.

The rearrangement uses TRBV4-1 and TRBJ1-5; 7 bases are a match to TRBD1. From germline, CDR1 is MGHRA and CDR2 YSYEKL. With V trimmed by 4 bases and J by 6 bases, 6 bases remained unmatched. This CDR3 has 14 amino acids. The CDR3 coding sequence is TGCGCCAGCAGCCGAATACAGGGGTTTCAGCCCCAGCATTTT. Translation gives CASSRIQGFQPQHF.

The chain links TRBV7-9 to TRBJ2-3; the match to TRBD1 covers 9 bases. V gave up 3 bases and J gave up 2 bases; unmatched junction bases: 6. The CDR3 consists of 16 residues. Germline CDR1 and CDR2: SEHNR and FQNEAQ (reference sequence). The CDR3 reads CASSLVGTGTTDTQYF. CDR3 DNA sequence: TGTGCCAGCAGCTTGGTCGGGACAGGGACCACAGATACGCAGTATTTT.

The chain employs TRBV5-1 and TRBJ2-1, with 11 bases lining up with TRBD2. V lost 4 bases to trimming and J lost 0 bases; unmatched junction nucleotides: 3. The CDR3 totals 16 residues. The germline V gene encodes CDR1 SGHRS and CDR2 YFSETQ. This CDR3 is CASSIGLAGSYNEQFF. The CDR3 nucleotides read TGCGCCAGCAGCATTGGACTAGCGGGCTCCTACAATGAGCAGTTCTTC. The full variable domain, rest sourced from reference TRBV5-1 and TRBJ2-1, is KAGVTQTPRYLIKTRGQQVTLSCSPISGHRSVSWYQQTPGQGLQFLFEYFSETQRNKGNFPGRFSGRQFSNSRSEMNVSTLELGDSALYLCASSIGLAGSYNEQFFGPGTRLTVL.

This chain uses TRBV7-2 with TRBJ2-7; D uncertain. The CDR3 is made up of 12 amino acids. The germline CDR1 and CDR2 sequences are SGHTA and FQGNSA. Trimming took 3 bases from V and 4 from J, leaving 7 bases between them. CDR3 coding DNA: TGTGCCAGCAGCTTTCAACTTTACGAGCAGTACTTC. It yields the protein CASSFQLYEQYF.

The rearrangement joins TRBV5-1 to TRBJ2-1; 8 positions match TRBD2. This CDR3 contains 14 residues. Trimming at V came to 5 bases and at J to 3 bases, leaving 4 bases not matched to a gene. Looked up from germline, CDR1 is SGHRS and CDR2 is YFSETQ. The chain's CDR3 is CASRFSGGYNEQFF. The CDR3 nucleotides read TGCGCCAGCAGGTTCAGCGGGGGCTACAATGAGCAGTTCTTC.

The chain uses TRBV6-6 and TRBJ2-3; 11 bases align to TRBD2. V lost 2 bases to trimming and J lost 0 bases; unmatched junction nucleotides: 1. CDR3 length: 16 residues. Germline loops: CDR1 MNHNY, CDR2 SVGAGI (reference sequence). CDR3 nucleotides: TGTGCCAGCAGTTACCGACTAGCGGGGAGCACAGATACGCAGTATTTT. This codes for CASSYRLAGSTDTQYF.

Here the CDR3 DNA reads TGTGCCAGCAGTGACGACAGGCGACAATACACCATATATTTT. Translated: CASSDDRRQYTIYF. This sequence joins TRBV6-1 and TRBJ1-3; TRBD1 is a possible D gene (6 bases). Trimming removed 3 bases at V and 8 bases at J, with 14 bases between. Germline lookup yields CDR1 MNHNS and CDR2 SASEGT. This CDR3 is built from 14 residues.

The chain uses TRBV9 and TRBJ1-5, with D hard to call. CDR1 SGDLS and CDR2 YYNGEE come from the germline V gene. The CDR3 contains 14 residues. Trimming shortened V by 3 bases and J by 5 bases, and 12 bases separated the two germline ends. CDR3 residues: CASSADILDQPQHF. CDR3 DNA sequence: TGTGCCAGCAGCGCAGACATACTGGATCAGCCCCAGCATTTT.

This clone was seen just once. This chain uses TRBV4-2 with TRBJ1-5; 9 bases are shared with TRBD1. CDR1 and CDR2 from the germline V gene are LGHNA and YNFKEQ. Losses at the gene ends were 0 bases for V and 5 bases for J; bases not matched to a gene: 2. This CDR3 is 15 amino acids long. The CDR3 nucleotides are TGTGCCAGCAGCCAAGAGTGGACAGGGGATCAGCCCCAGCATTTT. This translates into CASSQEWTGDQPQHF.

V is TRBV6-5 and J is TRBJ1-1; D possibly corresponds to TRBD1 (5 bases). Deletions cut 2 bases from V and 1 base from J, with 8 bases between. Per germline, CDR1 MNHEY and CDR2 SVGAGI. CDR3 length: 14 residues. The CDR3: CASSYPGGNTEAFF. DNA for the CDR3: TGTGCCAGCAGTTACCCGGGGGGGAACACTGAAGCTTTCTTT.

The CDR3 DNA is TGTGCCAGCAGCGTCCGACAGGGAGCCACTGAAGCTTTCTTT. It codes for CASSVRQGATEAFF. This chain joins TRBV7-2 and TRBJ1-1, with 7 positions matching TRBD1. The CDR3 has 14 residues. CDR1 and CDR2 from the germline V gene are SGHTA and FQGNSA. Trimming removed 5 bases from V and 4 bases from J; junction bases left unmatched: 7. The whole variable domain, remainder taken from reference TRBV7-2 and TRBJ1-1, is GAGVSQSPSNKVTEKGKDVELRCDPISGHTALYWYRQSLGQGLEFLIYFQGNSAPDKSGLPSDRFSAERTGGSVSTLTIQRTQQEDSAVYLCASSVRQGATEAFFGQGTRLTVV.

CDR3 protein: CASSQVPVRGDGYTF. In nucleotides, the CDR3 is TGCGCCAGCAGCCAAGTTCCGGTCAGGGGAGACGGCTACACCTTC. This chain joins TRBV4-1 and TRBJ1-2; D possibly corresponds to TRBD1 (6 bases). V lost 1 base, J lost 8 bases, and 17 bases lay in between. The CDR3 extends over 15 amino acids. Per the germline V gene, CDR1 is MGHRA and CDR2 is YSYEKL.

CDR3 region: CASSLDREEAFF. CDR3 bases: TGCGCCAGCAGCTTGGACAGGGAGGAAGCTTTCTTT. The chain joins TRBV5-1 to TRBJ1-1; possibly TRBD1 for D (6 bases). With 0 bases removed from V and 8 bases from J, the gap between germline ends came to 8 bases. This CDR3 has 12 amino acids. Germline V gives CDR1 SGHRS, CDR2 YFSETQ.

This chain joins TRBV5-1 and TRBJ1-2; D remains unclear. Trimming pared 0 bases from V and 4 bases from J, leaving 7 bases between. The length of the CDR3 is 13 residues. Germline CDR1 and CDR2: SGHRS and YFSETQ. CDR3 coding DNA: TGCGCCAGCAGCTTGGAACAGCTCTATGGCTACACCTTC. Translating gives CASSLEQLYGYTF.